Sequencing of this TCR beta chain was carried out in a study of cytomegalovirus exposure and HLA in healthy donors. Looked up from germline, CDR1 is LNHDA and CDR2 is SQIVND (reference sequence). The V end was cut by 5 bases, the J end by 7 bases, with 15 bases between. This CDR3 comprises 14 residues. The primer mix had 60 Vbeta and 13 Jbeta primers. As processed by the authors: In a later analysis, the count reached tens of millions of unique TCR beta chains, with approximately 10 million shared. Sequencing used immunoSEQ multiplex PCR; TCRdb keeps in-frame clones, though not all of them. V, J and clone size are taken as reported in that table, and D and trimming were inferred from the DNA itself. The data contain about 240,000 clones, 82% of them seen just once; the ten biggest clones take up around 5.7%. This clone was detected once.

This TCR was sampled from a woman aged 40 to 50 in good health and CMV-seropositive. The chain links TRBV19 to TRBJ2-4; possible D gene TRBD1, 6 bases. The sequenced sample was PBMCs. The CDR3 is CASSPAGVGNIQYF. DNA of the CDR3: TGTGCCAGTAGTCCTGCAGGGGTCGGGAACATTCAGTACTTC.